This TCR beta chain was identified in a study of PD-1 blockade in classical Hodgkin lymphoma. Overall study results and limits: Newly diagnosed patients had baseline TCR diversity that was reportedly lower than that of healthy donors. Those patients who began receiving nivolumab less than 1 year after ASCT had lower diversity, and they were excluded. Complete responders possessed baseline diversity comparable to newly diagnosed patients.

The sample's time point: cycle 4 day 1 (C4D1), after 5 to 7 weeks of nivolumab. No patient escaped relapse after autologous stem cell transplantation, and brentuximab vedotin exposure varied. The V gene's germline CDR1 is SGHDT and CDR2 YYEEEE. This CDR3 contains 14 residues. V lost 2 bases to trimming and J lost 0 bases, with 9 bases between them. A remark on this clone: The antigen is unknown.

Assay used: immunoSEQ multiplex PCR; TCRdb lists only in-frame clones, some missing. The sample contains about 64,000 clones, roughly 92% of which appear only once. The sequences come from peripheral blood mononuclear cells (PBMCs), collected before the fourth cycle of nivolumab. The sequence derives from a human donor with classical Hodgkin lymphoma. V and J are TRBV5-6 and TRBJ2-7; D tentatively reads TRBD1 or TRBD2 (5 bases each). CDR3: CASSLWGSSYEQYF. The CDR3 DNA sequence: TGTGCCAGCAGCTTATGGGGGTCCTCCTACGAGCAGTACTTC. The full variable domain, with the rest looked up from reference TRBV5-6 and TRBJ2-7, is DAGVTQSPTHLIKTRGQQVTLRCSPKSGHDTVSWYQQALGQGPQFIFQYYEEEERQRGNFPDRFSGHQFPNYSSELNVNALLLGDSALYLCASSLWGSSYEQYFGPGTRLTVT.